The source of this TCR beta chain is a study of shared clonotypes between healthy human individuals. Overall study results and limits: What naive subsets generally showed was a larger estimated richness than memory subsets showed.

The method was immunoSEQ multiplex PCR; TCRdb's version includes in-frame clones alone and lacks a portion of them. The sample yields over a million clones, around 95% seen once. A remark on this clone: Its antigen remains unknown.

None of the donors, who were healthy HIV-negative adults, had recently had acute infections or vaccinations. Germline V gene sequence: CDR1 LNHDA, CDR2 SQIVND (reference sequence). J lost 0 bases, V lost 3 bases, and 2 bases had no gene match. The CDR3 length is 16 residues. This chain links TRBV19 with TRBJ2-3; TRBD2 matches at 11 bases. The TCR comes from a man between 25 and 39 years old in good health. The source material was naive CD4+ T cells sorted from blood. Subset given: CD45RA+ positively selected. As DNA, the CDR3 is TGTGCCAGTAGTATTTGGACTAGCGGGAGCACAGATACGCAGTATTTT. Translating gives CASSIWTSGSTDTQYF.